The rows below give T cell receptor beta chains drawn from one sample of a study of tumor and adjacent non-tumor tissue in lung cancer. TCRdb used MiXCR to reprocess the multiplex PCR reads, holding one entry per CDR3 protein. The sample has about 67,000 distinct CDR3 sequences, more than 75% seen once. The source material was distant non-tumor lung tissue. All receptors come from a man in his sixties with non-small cell lung cancer. Each CDR3 is given with its conserved first and last residue. Fields, in order: J gene, D gene, V gene, CDR3 length, clone size, CDR3 protein, CDR3 DNA. D genes are given only for firm matches. Not every row has a clone size; where given, it reads once, few, many or a size class.

>TRBJ1-2|.|TRBV5-5|15|.
CASSPRTDPTCGYTF
TGTGCCAGCAGCCCAAGGACAGACCCAACTTGCGGCTACACCTTC
>TRBJ2-7|.|TRBV11-2|14|.
CVSSEGQVLTEQYF
TGTGTCAGCAGCGAGGGACAAGTCCTAACCGAGCAGTACTTC
>TRBJ2-1|TRBD2|TRBV12-3/TRBV12-4|14|.
CASSFGGGYNEQFF
TGTGCCAGCAGTTTCGGGGGGGGGTACAATGAGCAGTTCTTC
>TRBJ2-5|TRBD2|TRBV7-9|13|.
CASATSGVETQYF
TGTGCCAGCGCTACTAGCGGCGTGGAGACCCAGTATTTC
>TRBJ2-3|.|TRBV7-3|16|.
CASGLSNGAGTDTQYF
TGTGCCAGCGGCTTATCCAACGGAGCAGGCACAGATACGCAGTATTTC
>TRBJ2-7|.|TRBV6-5|14|.
CASSYYDRPYEQYF
TGTGCCAGCAGTTACTATGACAGACCCTATGAGCAGTACTTC
>TRBJ2-2|.|TRBV6-4|12|.
CVSSDNTRELFF
TGTGTCAGCAGTGACAACACCCGGGAGCTGTTTTTT
>TRBJ1-3|.|TRBV21-1|15|many
CASSKEGGPGNTIYF
TGTGCCAGCAGCAAAGAAGGGGGTCCAGGAAACACCATATATTTT
>TRBJ2-6|.|TRBV6-5|13|.
CASSYPGVNVLTF
TGTGCCAGCAGTTACCCTGGGGTCAACGTCCTGACTTTC
>TRBJ2-1|.|TRBV6-6|13|.
CAISLIAGNEQFF
TGTGCCATCAGTTTAATCGCGGGAAATGAGCAGTTCTTC
>TRBJ2-6|.|TRBV6-5|14|many
CASSGLPEANVLTF
TGTGCCAGCAGCGGGCTACCTGAGGCCAACGTCCTGACTTTC
>TRBJ2-3|.|TRBV13|15|.
CASSLGIQNTDTQYF
TGTGCCAGTAGCTTAGGGATACAGAACACAGATACGCAGTATTTT
>TRBJ2-1|.|TRBV7-2|13|.
CAWGYRNYSEQFF
TGTGCCTGGGGCTACCGGAACTACAGTGAGCAGTTCTTC
>TRBJ2-2|.|TRBV30|14|.
CAWSVYSGPGELFF
TGTGCCTGGAGTGTATATTCGGGGCCCGGGGAGCTGTTTTTT
>TRBJ2-1|.|TRBV30|15|few
CACIGAGRAYNEQFF
TGTGCCTGTATAGGGGCGGGCCGAGCCTACAATGAGCAGTTCTTC
>TRBJ2-7|.|TRBV29-1|12|.
CSVVAGVNEQYF
TGCAGCGTTGTAGCTGGTGTCAACGAGCAATACTTC